This T cell receptor beta chain comes out of a study of cytomegalovirus exposure and HLA in healthy donors (TCRdb year 2017). Background for the entire study: An earlier analysis of 587 of the donors reported approximately 300 Gb of sequence data and 117 million unique TCR beta sequences from 150 million to 200 million T cells. Roughly 300 gigabases of sequencing data and roughly 80 million unique TCR sequences made up an early release that covered 500 to 700 HLA-typed donors. Among the approximately 430 genotyped donors, about 85% belonged to the genetic ancestry cluster associated with self-reported Caucasian donors. The study aimed to test whether cataloging public T cell receptors could reveal signatures of past pathogen exposure. The study profiled the T cell repertoires of under 850 subjects by immunosequencing and related them to cytomegalovirus serostatus. In addition to the first cohort of around 670 subjects, a separate validation cohort of some 120 different subjects was used. To predict cytomegalovirus infection status, the study brought together high-throughput TCR immunosequencing, statistical association of individual TCRs with disease status, and machine learning. A later analysis re-analyzed previously published TCR beta repertoires from 500 to 700 donors and added high-resolution HLA genotyping to study TCR occurrence patterns. The later analysis used no new phenotypic data to find candidate immune exposures, relying instead on TCR beta sequences and their occurrence across donors. In an earlier analysis of over 550 of the donors, high-throughput TCR beta sequencing was used to judge whether each TCR beta V gene segment behaved as functional or pseudogenic. Donor age, sex, ethnicity and CMV serostatus were collected together with the repertoire data. A later genetic analysis used genome-wide SNP genotypes for about three fifths of the 666 donors, treating that subset as a discovery cohort. All discovery cohort repertoires had been generated using a single sequencing platform. Class I and class II HLA loci were covered by the typing at four-digit resolution. The number of donors typed differed by locus, with 629-630 for A, B, C, DRB1 and DQB1, roughly 520 for DQA1, 600 to 610 for DPA1, and 450 to 480 for DPB1. Four or five DR-DQ haplotypes were handled as single units for association and clustering, since linkage in the cohort was strong. Among some 410 genotyped donors of the cohort, an average of approximately 240,000 unique TCR beta nucleotide sequences were sequenced per donor, roughly a sixth of them non-productive.

Details on this clone: Its antigen is currently not known. No clone much larger than this one lies a single base away; base qualities are absent.

From the germline V gene, CDR1 is SGHVS and CDR2 is FQNEAQ. There are 12 amino acids in the CDR3, from cysteine to phenylalanine inclusive. Left in the record is the CDR3 DNA by itself, 36 bases read in frame from the first base. V and J are truncated by 3 bases and 4 bases respectively, leaving an intervening sequence of 4 bases. The cohort was made up of 666 healthy bone marrow donors. At the time of sampling, all cohort members were nominally healthy, though unrecorded immune exposures were likely present. The donor tested CMV seropositive, placing the donor among the 310 or so seropositive members of the cohort. Each donor provided a peripheral blood sample, and peripheral blood mononuclear cells were used for TCR beta sequencing. The Qiagen DNeasy Blood Extraction Kit was used to extract genomic DNA from the blood cell samples. Receptor amplification or capture employed the immunoSEQ multiplex PCR assay. A mixture of 60 forward primers for TCR Vbeta segments and 13 reverse primers for TCR Jbeta segments was used in the multiplex PCR. The CDR3 region of rearranged TCR beta genes was amplified from genomic DNA with a multiplex PCR assay. Amplified TCR beta libraries were sequenced as 87-base-pair reads on the Illumina HiSeq System. As for the original processing: Across the 700 or so repertoires, a later analysis counted roughly 84 million unique TCR beta chains, around 10 million of which were shared by at least two donors. Raw reads were error-corrected and collapsed into unique sequences by a nearest-neighbor algorithm in which closely related sequences were merged to remove PCR and sequencing errors. CDR3 sequences were aligned to IMGT reference sequences to assign V, D and J gene segments. For a sequence to be retained, a match of at least six nucleotides to both a V gene segment and a J gene segment was required. A rearrangement counted as productive if the CDR3 had no stop codons and remained in frame with V and J, and every other rearrangement counted as non-productive. CDR3 was defined by IMGT convention, running from the second conserved V-encoded cysteine to the conserved J-encoded phenylalanine. In an earlier analysis of around 540 of the donors, sequences lacking an unambiguous match to a single V gene segment were excluded. An earlier analysis of fewer than 650 of the donors classified V segments as functional when productive rearrangements were above 56.7% and as segregating when the standard deviation between donors was above 5%. A statistical classification framework was built for diagnosing cytomegalovirus status from the catalog of TCR beta chain sequences. A later analysis assigned V and J genes by comparing TCR nucleotide sequences with IMGT/GENE-DB human TR gene sequences. The TCRdist pipeline was used in a later analysis to assign CDR3 sequences and most-parsimonious VDJ recombination scenarios. In a later analysis, each TCR beta chain was defined by its CDR3 amino acid sequence together with its V-gene family, and reads without a unique V-gene family were excluded. A later analysis removed 592 highly shared, low-generation-probability nucleotide sequences to deal with suspected cross-contamination and a sequencing artifact. For each public chain, a later analysis derived a clonal expansion index from normalized ranks of inferred template counts within each repertoire. In a later analysis, generation probabilities were computed with a VDJ recombination model fitted to out-of-frame rearrangements, and the resulting probabilities were checked against IGoR. Hypergeometric tests were used in a later analysis to score TCR-TCR, TCR-HLA and TCR-CMV co-occurrence, with a repertoire-size bias correction applied to the TCR pairs. A later analysis estimated false discovery rates by permuting HLA or CMV assignments 20 times. In a later analysis, co-occurring TCRs were grouped using DBSCAN, and TCRdist sequence similarity was added for clustering within HLA-allele-positive subsets. Co-occurrence clustering excluded repertoires with fewer than 30,000 or more than 120,000 public chains, plus five with anomalous nucleotide sharing. In its TCRdb copy, this immuneACCESS table keeps in-frame sequences only and misses some clones. Where compared with another copy, unresolved V genes explain less than half of these, and the others have no known cause. That table furnishes V, J and clone size, whereas the DNA furnished D and trimming. Here the sample has about 160,000 clones; about 70% occur a single time. The ten biggest clones cover around 4.5% of the sample.

Broader findings and caveats from the paper: Correlated functional status among segregating V segments might be attributable to linkage disequilibrium, but an unknown experimental factor could not be ruled out. Because counts were too low, some 16 rarely observed V segments, including chromosome 9 orphons, were excluded from the earlier analysis of a few hundred of the donors. Strong co-occurrence of HLA alleles, especially DR and DQ, made assigning TCR associations to individual alleles difficult. Some IMGT-functional V segments, including TRBV6-2 and TRBV6-3, could not be distinguished by the 87-base-pair reads and were therefore excluded. The study gave a list of 150 to 200 TCR beta chains associated with cytomegalovirus. A later analysis found that TCR association rates varied across HLA loci, with DRB1 alleles showing the most associated TCRs and HLA-C alleles the fewest. A later analysis reported that several top co-occurrence clusters appeared linked to parvovirus B19, influenza, CMV and Epstein-Barr virus. For the cohort, immune exposure information was limited to CMV serostatus. A later genetic analysis associated a missense DCLRE1C variant with V-gene and J-gene trimming of TCR beta chains, and an independent cohort replicated the association. In a later genetic analysis, fewer N-insertions in productive TCRs were reported among donors in an Asian-associated ancestry cluster than the roughly 700-donor mean. Across donors, most TCR sequences were observed very rarely, whereas some public TCRs were present in many individuals. Only TCR beta chains were sequenced in this cohort, and the absence of alpha or paired-chain data limited detectable features. A further reported finding was that TCR beta sequences accurately predicted the HLA-A and HLA-B alleles for most subjects in the first cohort. Most CMV-associated TCR beta chains appeared to be HLA-restricted in a later analysis, and the HLA associations seemed to be driven largely by CMV exposure. Compared with equally common non-associated chains, HLA-associated TCR beta chains in a later analysis were more clonally expanded and had lower generation probabilities. In vitro tests confirmed that a few of the cytomegalovirus-associated TCR beta chains recognize cytomegalovirus antigens. In an earlier analysis of some 550 of the donors, most TCR beta V segments were observed in productive rearrangements about 90% or about 30% of the time, broadly matching IMGT annotations. Roughly uniform sequencing depth across donors was assumed in presence/absence analyses, although this assumption may not hold. According to the authors, the approach could potentially be generalized to other disease states and immunological phenotypes. The classifier was reported to diagnose cytomegalovirus status with high specificity and sensitivity in both the original cohort and the validation cohort. HLA typing was unavailable for some donors at each locus, so association tests used only the typed subset. A later analysis associated 16,951 TCR beta sequences with specific HLA alleles at a false discovery rate of 0.05. The sequencing pipeline was judged likely to have produced a cluster of highly shared sequence variants as a technical artifact.

This TCR came from a woman aged 18-29 years in good health and CMV-seropositive. The sequence links TRBV7-8 to TRBJ1-5, with the D gene too uncertain to name. Sequences were obtained from PBMCs. In nucleotide form, the sequence is TGTGCCAGCAGCTTGACTAATCAGCCCCAGCATTTT. Its translation is CASSLTNQPQHF.